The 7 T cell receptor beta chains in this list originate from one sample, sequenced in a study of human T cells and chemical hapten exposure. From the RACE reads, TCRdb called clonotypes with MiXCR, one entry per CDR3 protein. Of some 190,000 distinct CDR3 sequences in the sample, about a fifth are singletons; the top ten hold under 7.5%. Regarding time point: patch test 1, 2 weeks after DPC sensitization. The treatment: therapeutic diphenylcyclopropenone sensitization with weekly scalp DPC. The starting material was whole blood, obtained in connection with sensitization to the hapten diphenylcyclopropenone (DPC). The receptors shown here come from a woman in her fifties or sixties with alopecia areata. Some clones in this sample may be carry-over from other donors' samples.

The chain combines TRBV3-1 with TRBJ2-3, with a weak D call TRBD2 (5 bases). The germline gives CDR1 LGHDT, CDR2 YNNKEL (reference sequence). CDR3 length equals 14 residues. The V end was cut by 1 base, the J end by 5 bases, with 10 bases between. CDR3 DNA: TGTGCCAGCAGCCAAGCCCCCACTAGAGATACGCAGTATTTT. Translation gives CASSQAPTRDTQYF.

The CDR3 sequence: CSALEPALNYGYTF. The CDR3 nucleotides are TGCAGTGCCCTAGAGCCCGCTCTAAACTATGGCTACACCTTC. V usage is TRBV20-1 and J usage is TRBJ1-2; D gene ambiguous. From germline, CDR1 is DFQATT and CDR2 SNEGSKA (reference sequence). There are 14 residues in the CDR3. V shed 6 bases and J shed 2 bases, with 16 bases lying between them.

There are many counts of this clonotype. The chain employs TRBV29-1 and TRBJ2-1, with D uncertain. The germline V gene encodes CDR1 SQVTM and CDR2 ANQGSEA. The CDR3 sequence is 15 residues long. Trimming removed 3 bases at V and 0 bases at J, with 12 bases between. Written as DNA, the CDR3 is TGCAGCGTTGAGGGAACAGCAGGCTCCTACAATGAGCAGTTCTTC. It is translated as CSVEGTAGSYNEQFF.

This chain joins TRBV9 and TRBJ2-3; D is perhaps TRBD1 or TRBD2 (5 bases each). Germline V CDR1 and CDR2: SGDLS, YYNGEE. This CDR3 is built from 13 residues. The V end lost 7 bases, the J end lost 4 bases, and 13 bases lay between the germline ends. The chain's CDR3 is CASGARGADTQYF. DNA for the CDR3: TGTGCCAGCGGCGCCCGAGGGGCAGATACGCAGTATTTT.

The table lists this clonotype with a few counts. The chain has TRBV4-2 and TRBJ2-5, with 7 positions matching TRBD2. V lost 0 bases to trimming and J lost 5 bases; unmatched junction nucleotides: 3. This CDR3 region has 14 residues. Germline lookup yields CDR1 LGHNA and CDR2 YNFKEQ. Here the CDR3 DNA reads TGTGCCAGCAGCCAAGACTCCGGGGGGGAGACCCAGTACTTC. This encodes CASSQDSGGETQYF.

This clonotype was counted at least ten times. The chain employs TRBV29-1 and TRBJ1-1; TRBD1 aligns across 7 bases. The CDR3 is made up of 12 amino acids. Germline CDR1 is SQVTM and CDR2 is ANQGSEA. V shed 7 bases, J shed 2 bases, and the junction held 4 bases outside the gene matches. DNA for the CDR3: TGCAGCGCAGGGGGAATAAACACTGAAGCTTTCTTT. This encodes CSAGGINTEAFF.

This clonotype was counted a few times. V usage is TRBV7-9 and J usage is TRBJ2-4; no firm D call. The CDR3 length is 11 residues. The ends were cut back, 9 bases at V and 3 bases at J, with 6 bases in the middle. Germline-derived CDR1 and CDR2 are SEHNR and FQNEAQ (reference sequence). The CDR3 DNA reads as TGTGCCAGTCGAGGCAAAAACATTCAGTACTTC. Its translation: CASRGKNIQYF. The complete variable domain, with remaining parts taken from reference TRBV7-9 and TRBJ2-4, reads DTGVSQNPRHKITKRGQNVTFRCDPISEHNRLYWYRQTLGQGPEFLTYFQNEAQLEKSRLLSDRFSAERPKGSFSTLEIQRTEQGDSAMYLCASRGKNIQYFGAGTRLSVL.